This T cell receptor beta chain is from a study of shared clonotypes between healthy human individuals. The CDR3 sequence is 16 residues long. The germline V gene has CDR1 MGHRA and CDR2 YSYEKL. V shed 2 bases and J 0 bases; nucleotides not matched to a gene: 4. On this clone: The target antigen is unknown.

General study points: Sharing across a few donors was seen in roughly 5% of naive CD4 clonotypes. Only a few donors were included, so the genetic and exposure-history diversity represented was limited.

Here immunoSEQ multiplex PCR was the method, and the copy in TCRdb shows in-frame clones only, minus some. Altogether approximately 1.5 million clones are present, 98% to 99% being singletons, with the ten largest covering around 0.33%. It was into CD45RA+ naive and CD45RA-negative memory subsets that the CD4+ cells were split. The chain combines TRBV4-1 with TRBJ1-2, with TRBD1 identical over 9 bases. Input material: naive CD4+ T cells sorted from blood. Subset here: CD45RA+ positively selected. The receptor's source is a man aged 25 to 40 in good health. This CDR3 reads CASSQFGQGPNYGYTF. The CDR3 nucleotides are TGCGCCAGCAGCCAATTTGGACAGGGGCCTAACTATGGCTACACCTTC.